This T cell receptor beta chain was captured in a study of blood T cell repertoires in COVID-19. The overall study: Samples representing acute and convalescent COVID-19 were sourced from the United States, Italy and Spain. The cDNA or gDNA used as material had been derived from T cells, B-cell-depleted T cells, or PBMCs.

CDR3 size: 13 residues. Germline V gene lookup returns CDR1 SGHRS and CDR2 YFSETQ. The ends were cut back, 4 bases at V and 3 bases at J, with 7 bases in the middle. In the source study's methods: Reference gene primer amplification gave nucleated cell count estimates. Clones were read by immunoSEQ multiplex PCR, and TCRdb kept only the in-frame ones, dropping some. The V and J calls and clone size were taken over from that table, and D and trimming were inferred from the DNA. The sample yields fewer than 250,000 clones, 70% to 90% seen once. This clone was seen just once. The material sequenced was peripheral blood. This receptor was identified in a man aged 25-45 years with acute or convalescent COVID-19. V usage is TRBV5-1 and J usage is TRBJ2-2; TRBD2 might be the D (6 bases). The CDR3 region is CASSTGDTGELFF. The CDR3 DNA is TGCGCCAGCAGCACGGGGGACACCGGGGAGCTGTTTTTT. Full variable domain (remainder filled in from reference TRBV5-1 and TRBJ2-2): KAGVTQTPRYLIKTRGQQVTLSCSPISGHRSVSWYQQTPGQGLQFLFEYFSETQRNKGNFPGRFSGRQFSNSRSEMNVSTLELGDSALYLCASSTGDTGELFFGEGSRLTVL.